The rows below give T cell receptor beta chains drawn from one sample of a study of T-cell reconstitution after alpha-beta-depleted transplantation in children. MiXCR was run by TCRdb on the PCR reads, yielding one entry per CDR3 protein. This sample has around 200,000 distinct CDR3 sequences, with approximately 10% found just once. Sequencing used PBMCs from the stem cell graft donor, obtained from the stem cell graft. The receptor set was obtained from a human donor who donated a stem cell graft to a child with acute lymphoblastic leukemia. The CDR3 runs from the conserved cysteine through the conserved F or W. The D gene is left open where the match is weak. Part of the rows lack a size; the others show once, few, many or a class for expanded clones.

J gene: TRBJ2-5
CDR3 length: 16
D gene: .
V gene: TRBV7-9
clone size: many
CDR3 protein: CASSLGATPIQETQYF
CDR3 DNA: TGTGCCAGCAGCTTAGGAGCCACGCCAATCCAAGAGACCCAGTACTTC

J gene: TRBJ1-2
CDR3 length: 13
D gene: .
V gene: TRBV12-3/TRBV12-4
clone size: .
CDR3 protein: CASNFQGSYGYTF
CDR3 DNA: TGTGCCAGCAATTTCCAGGGGAGCTATGGCTACACCTTC

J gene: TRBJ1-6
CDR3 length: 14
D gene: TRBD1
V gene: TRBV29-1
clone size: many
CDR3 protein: CSVPGTGESSPLHF
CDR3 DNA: TGCAGCGTGCCCGGGACAGGGGAAAGTTCACCCCTCCACTTT

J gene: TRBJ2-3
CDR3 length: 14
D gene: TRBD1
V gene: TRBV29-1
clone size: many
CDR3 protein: CSAHRDSSTDTQYF
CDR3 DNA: TGCAGCGCCCACCGGGACAGTAGCACAGATACGCAGTATTTT

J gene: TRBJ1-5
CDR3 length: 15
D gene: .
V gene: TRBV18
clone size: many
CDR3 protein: CASSPAPGADQPQHF
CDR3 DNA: TGTGCCAGCTCACCAGCCCCGGGGGCGGATCAGCCCCAGCATTTT

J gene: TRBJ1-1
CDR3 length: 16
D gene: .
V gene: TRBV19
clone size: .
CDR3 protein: CASSISTARARSEAFF
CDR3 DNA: TGTGCCAGTAGTATATCGACAGCTCGAGCACGGTCTGAAGCTTTCTTT

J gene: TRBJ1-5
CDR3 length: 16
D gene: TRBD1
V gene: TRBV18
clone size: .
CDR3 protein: CASSPDRQGGRKPQHF
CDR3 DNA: TGTGCCAGCTCACCAGACCGACAGGGGGGGCGGAAGCCCCAGCATTTT

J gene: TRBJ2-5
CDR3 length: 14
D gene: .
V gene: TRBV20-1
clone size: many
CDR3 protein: CSARRGGQLKTQYF
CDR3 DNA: TGCAGTGCAAGGAGGGGGGGTCAATTAAAGACCCAGTACTTC

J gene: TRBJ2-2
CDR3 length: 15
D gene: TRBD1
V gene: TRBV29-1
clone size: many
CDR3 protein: CSVLKTGGGTGELFF
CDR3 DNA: TGCAGCGTTCTCAAGACAGGGGGCGGCACCGGGGAGCTGTTTTTT

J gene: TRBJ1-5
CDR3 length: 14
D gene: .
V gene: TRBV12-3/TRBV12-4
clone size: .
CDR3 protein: CASSWFGGEQPQHF
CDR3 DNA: TGTGCCAGCAGTTGGTTCGGGGGCGAACAGCCCCAGCATTTT

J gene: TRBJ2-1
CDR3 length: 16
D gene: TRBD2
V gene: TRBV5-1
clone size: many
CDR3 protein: CASTWGLAGYQDEQFF
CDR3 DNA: TGCGCCAGCACCTGGGGTCTAGCGGGGTATCAAGATGAGCAGTTCTTC

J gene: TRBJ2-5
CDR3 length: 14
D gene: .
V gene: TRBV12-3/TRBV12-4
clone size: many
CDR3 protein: CASTNLGTTETQYF
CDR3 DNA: TGTGCCAGCACCAACTTAGGGACAACGGAGACCCAGTACTTC

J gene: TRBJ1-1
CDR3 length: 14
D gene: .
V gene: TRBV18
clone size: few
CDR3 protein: CASSPAHMNTEAFF
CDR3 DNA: TGTGCCAGCTCACCGGCCCACATGAACACTGAAGCTTTCTTT

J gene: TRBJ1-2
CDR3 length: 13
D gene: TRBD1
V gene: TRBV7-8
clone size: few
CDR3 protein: CASKRTGNYGYTF
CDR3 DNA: TGTGCCAGCAAAAGGACAGGGAACTATGGCTACACCTTC

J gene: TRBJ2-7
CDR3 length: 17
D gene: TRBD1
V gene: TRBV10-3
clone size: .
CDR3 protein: CAISESYRGGAAYEQYF
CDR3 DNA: TGTGCCATCAGTGAGTCCTACAGGGGTGGGGCGGCCTACGAGCAGTACTTC

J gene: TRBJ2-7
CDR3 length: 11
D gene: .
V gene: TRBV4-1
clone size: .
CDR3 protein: CASSQFDEQYF
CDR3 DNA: TGCGCCAGCAGCCAATTCGACGAGCAGTACTTC

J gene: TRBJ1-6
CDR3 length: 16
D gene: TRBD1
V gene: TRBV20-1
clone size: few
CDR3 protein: CSAETGGSGRNSPLHF
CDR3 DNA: TGCAGTGCGGAAACAGGGGGCTCGGGTCGAAATTCACCCCTCCACTTT

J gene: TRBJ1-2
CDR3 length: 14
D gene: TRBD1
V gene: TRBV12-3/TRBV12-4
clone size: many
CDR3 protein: CASSWTGDNYGYTF
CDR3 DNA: TGTGCCAGCAGTTGGACAGGGGATAACTATGGCTACACCTTC

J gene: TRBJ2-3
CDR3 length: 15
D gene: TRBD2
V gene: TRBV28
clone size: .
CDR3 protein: CASSFLSGGGDTQYF
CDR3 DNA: TGTGCCAGCAGTTTTTTATCGGGGGGTGGAGATACGCAGTATTTT

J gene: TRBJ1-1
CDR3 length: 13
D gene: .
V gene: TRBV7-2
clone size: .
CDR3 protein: CASSFPRPMSWVF
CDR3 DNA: TGTGCCAGCAGCTTCCCTAGACCGATGAGTTGGGTCTTT

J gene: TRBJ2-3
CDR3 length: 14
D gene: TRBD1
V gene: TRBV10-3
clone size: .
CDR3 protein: CAVTGTDGTDTQYF
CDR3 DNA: TGTGCCGTCACCGGGACAGACGGCACAGATACGCAGTATTTT

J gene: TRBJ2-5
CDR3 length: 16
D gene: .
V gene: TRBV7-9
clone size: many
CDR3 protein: CASSLEVLGIRETQYF
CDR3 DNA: TGTGCCAGCAGCTTAGAGGTCCTAGGGATCAGAGAGACCCAGTACTTC

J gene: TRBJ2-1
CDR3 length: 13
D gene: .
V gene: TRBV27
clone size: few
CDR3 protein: CASGTSSYNEQFF
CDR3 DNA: TGTGCCAGCGGCACAAGCTCCTACAATGAGCAGTTCTTC

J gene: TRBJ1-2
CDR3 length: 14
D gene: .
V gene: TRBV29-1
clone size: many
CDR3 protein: CSVDKSGAYYGYTF
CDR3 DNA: TGCAGCGTTGATAAGTCAGGGGCCTACTATGGCTACACCTTC

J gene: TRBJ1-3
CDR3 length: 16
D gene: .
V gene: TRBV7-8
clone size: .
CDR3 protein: CASSLEGRSSGNTIYF
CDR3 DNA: TGTGCCAGCAGCTTAGAGGGCAGATCCTCTGGAAACACCATATATTTT

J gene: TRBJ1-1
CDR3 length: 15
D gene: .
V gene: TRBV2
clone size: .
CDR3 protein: CASSLEGTMNTEAFF
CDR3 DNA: TGTGCCAGCAGTTTGGAAGGTACCATGAACACTGAAGCTTTCTTT

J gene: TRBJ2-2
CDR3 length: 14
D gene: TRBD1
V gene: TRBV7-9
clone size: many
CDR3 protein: CASSRDSPTGELFF
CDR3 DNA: TGTGCCAGCAGTCGGGACAGTCCCACCGGGGAGCTGTTTTTT

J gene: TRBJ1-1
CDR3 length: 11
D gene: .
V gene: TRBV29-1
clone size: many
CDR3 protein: CSVLRNTEAFF
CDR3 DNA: TGCAGCGTCTTACGTAACACTGAAGCTTTCTTT

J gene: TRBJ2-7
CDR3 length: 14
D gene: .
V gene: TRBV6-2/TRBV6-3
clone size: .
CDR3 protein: CASSQGSFPNEQYF
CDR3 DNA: TGTGCCAGCAGTCAAGGGAGTTTCCCAAACGAGCAGTACTTC

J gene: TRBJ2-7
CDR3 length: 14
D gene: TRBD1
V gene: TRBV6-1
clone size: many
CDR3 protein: CASSAYRGSYEQYF
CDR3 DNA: TGTGCCAGCAGTGCCTACAGGGGATCCTACGAGCAGTACTTC

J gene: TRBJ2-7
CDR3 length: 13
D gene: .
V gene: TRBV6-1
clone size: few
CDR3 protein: CASARYRVSEQYF
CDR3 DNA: TGTGCCAGCGCCCGGTACAGGGTGTCCGAGCAGTACTTC

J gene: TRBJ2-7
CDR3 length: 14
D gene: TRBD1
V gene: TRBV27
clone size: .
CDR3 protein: CASSSWDRGNEQYF
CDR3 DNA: TGTGCCAGCAGTTCCTGGGACAGGGGGAACGAGCAGTACTTC

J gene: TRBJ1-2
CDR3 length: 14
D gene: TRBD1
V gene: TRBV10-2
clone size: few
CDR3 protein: CASRETGTGDGYTF
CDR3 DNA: TGCGCCAGCAGGGAAACCGGGACAGGGGATGGCTACACCTTC

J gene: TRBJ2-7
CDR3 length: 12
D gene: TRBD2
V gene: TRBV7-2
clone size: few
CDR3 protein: CASSREGKEQYF
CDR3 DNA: TGTGCCAGCAGTAGGGAGGGGAAGGAGCAGTACTTC

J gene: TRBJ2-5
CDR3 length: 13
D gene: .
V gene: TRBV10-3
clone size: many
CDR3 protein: CAISERSAETQYF
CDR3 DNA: TGTGCCATCAGTGAGAGGTCTGCAGAGACCCAGTACTTC

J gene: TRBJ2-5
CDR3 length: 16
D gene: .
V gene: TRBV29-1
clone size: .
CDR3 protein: CSVTPLGDWPQETQYF
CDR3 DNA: TGCAGCGTTACCCCTCTAGGGGACTGGCCCCAAGAGACCCAGTACTTC

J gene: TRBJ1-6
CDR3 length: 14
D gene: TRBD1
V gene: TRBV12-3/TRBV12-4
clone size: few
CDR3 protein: CASSAGQGNSPLHF
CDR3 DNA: TGTGCCAGCAGTGCGGGACAGGGTAATTCACCCCTCCACTTT

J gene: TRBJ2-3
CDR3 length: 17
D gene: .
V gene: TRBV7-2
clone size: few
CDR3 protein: CASSLRTDPIYTDTQYF
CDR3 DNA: TGTGCCAGCAGCTTAAGGACCGACCCGATTTACACAGATACGCAGTATTTT

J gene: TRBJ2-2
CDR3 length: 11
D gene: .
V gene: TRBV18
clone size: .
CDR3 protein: CASFEAGELFF
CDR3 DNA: TGTGCCAGCTTTGAGGCCGGGGAGCTGTTTTTT

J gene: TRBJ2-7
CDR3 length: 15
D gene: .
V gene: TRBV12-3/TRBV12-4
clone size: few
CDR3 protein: CASSLGRTEPHEQYF
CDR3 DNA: TGTGCCAGCAGTTTAGGGCGGACAGAACCCCACGAGCAGTACTTC

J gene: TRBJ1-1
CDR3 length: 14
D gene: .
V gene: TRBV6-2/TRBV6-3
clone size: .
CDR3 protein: CASSHRGPNTEAFF
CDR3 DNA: TGTGCCAGCAGTCACCGGGGCCCGAACACTGAAGCTTTCTTT

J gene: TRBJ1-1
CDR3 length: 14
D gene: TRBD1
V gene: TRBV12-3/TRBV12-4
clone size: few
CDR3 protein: CASKDRGWTTEAFF
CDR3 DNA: TGTGCCAGCAAAGACAGGGGATGGACGACTGAAGCTTTCTTT

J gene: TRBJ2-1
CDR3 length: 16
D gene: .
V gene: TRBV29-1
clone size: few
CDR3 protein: CSVDRRGRSSYNEQFF
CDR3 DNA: TGCAGCGTTGACCGCAGGGGTCGGAGCTCCTACAATGAGCAGTTCTTC

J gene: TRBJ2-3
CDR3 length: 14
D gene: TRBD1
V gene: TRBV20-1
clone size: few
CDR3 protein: CSASHEGALDTQYF
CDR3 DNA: TGCAGTGCTAGTCATGAGGGGGCTTTGGATACGCAGTATTTT

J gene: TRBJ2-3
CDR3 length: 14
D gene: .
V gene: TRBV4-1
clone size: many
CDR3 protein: CASSDSGFTDTQYF
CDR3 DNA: TGCGCCAGCAGCGATTCGGGATTCACAGATACGCAGTATTTT